These 10 T cell receptor beta chains were all obtained from the same sample, sequenced in a study of T cell changes during pregnancy in multiple sclerosis. Sequencing was performed with immunoSEQ multiplex PCR; in TCRdb, only in-frame clones are kept and a portion is missing. Of fewer than 50,000 clones listed, about 92% are singletons. Sequenced material: CD8+ T cells from peripheral blood mononuclear cells, taken in the third trimester of pregnancy. These receptors all come from a female donor with multiple sclerosis, enrolled in a pregnancy study.

The chain links TRBV7-9 to TRBJ2-2, with a tentative D call TRBD2 (6 bases). The CDR3 sequence is 15 residues long. Deletions cut 0 bases from V and 3 bases from J, with 8 bases between. Germline V CDR1 and CDR2: SEHNR, FQNEAQ (reference sequence). CDR3 protein: CASSLAGGYTGELFF. The CDR3 DNA reads as TGTGCCAGCAGCTTAGCGGGAGGTTACACCGGGGAGCTGTTTTTT.

V usage is TRBV7-9 and J usage is TRBJ1-1, with 8 bases identical to TRBD1. Trimming at V came to 5 bases and at J to 10 bases, leaving 15 bases not matched to a gene. Germline V gene sequence: CDR1 SEHNR, CDR2 FQNEAQ (reference sequence). This CDR3 is 15 amino acids long. The CDR3 loop is CASSTTQGAGRGAFF. The CDR3 bases are TGTGCCAGCAGCACGACCCAGGGGGCGGGTCGCGGAGCTTTCTTT.

This chain uses TRBV27 with TRBJ1-1; 7 nucleotides line up with TRBD1. The germline V gene encodes CDR1 MNHEY and CDR2 SMNVEV (reference sequence). This CDR3 has 15 residues. Trimming at V came to 1 base and at J to 4 bases, leaving 6 bases not matched to a gene. The CDR3 DNA sequence: TGTGCCAGCAGTTTATGGGCAGGGGGGAGCACTGAAGCTTTCTTT. Encoded protein: CASSLWAGGSTEAFF.

The chain carries TRBV28 and TRBJ2-7; 9 nucleotides align to TRBD1. Germline loops: CDR1 MDHEN, CDR2 SYDVKM. The CDR3 has 13 amino acids. Trimming removed 8 bases from V and 0 bases from J; junction bases left unmatched: 2. In DNA form, the CDR3 reads TGTGCCAGCGGACAGGGGAGCTCCTACGAGCAGTACTTC. Translating gives CASGQGSSYEQYF.

The chain couples TRBV19 to TRBJ1-3; a possible D gene is TRBD1 (6 bases). Germline loops: CDR1 LNHDA, CDR2 SQIVND (reference sequence). This CDR3 is 15 amino acids long. V was cut by 5 bases and J by 1 base, with 12 bases left in between. Written as DNA, the CDR3 is TGTGCCAGTAGTTGGGATCAGGGGTCTGGAAACACCATATATTTT. It encodes CASSWDQGSGNTIYF.

The V call is TRBV2, the J call TRBJ2-5; the D is unclear. Germline V gene sequence: CDR1 SNHLY, CDR2 FYNNEI. The CDR3 spans 13 residues. V was trimmed by 10 bases and J by 2 bases, leaving 14 bases between them. The CDR3 DNA reads as TGTGCCATCGTAACCCGGTTACAAGAGACCCAGTACTTC. Protein product: CAIVTRLQETQYF.

CDR3 in amino acids: CASSQDSPSGITDTQYF. Written as DNA, the CDR3 is TGTGCCAGCAGCCAAGATTCTCCTAGCGGAATCACAGATACGCAGTATTTT. The chain carries TRBV4-2 and TRBJ2-3; 7 bases fit TRBD2. V was clipped by 0 bases and J by 2 bases; unmatched bases: 8. The germline V gene has CDR1 LGHNA and CDR2 YNFKEQ. The CDR3 loop spans 17 amino acids.

This clone occurred once. V usage is TRBV11-2 and J usage is TRBJ2-5; no firm D call. This CDR3 is 13 amino acids long. Germline CDR1 reads SGHAT; CDR2 reads FQNNGV. V was pared by 1 base and J by 3 bases, with 6 bases between. The CDR3 nucleotides are TGTGCCAGCAGCTTAGTGCAGAAAGAGACCCAGTACTTC. It encodes CASSLVQKETQYF.

The CDR3 is CASSPLGSVMYEQYF. DNA of the CDR3: TGTGCCAGCAGCCCTTTGGGCTCTGTAATGTACGAGCAGTACTTC. The chain has TRBV13 and TRBJ2-7, with D uncertain. V lost 5 bases and J 4 bases, leaving 18 bases between the germline ends. CDR1 and CDR2 from the germline V gene are PRHDT and FYEKMQ (reference sequence). The CDR3 spans 15 residues.

The rearrangement joins TRBV27 to TRBJ1-5; possible D gene TRBD1, 5 bases. The germline V gene has CDR1 MNHEY and CDR2 SMNVEV (reference sequence). The CDR3 extends over 15 amino acids. Deletions cut 2 bases from V and 4 bases from J, with 12 bases between. CDR3 coding DNA: TGTGCCAGCAGTTTAGAGGCAGGGCTGAATCAGCCCCAGCATTTT. Residues: CASSLEAGLNQPQHF.